A single T cell receptor beta chain is shown here with its context. Germline V gives CDR1 KGHDR, CDR2 SFDVKD. The V end was cut by 2 bases, the J end by 4 bases, with 13 bases between. The CDR3 has 15 residues. TCRdb re-called the 5' RACE reads with MiXCR, one entry per CDR3 protein. This table holds about 96,000 distinct CDR3 sequences, 15% to 20% found once. This entry belongs to a study of T cells of healthy individuals. This clonotype originated in a human donor in good health. This rearrangement joins TRBV24-1 to TRBJ2-5; D gene uncertain. The CDR3 coding sequence is TGTGCCACCAGTGATTCGGACGGGCGTGGAGAGACCCAGTACTTC. Its protein product is CATSDSDGRGETQYF.